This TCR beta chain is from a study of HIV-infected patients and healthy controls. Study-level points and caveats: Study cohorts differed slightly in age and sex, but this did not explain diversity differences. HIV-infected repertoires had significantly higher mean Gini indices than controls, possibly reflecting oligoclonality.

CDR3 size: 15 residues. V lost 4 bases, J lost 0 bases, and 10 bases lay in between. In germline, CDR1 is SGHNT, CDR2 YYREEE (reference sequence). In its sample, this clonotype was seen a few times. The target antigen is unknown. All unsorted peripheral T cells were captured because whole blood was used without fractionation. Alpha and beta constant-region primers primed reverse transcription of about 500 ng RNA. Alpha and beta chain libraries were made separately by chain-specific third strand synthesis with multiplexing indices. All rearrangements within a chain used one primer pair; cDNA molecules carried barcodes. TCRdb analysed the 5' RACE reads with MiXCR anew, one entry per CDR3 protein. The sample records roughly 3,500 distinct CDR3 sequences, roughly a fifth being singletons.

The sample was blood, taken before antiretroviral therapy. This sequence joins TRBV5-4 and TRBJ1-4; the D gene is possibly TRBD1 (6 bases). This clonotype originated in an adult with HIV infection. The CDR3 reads CASSGDRPTNEKLFF. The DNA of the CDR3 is TGTGCCAGCAGCGGTGACAGGCCAACTAATGAAAAACTGTTTTTT.